The 9 T cell receptor beta chains below were found in one sample sequenced in a study of shared clonotypes between healthy human individuals. TCRdb's table, derived via immunoSEQ multiplex PCR, lists solely in-frame clones and lacks some. The profile shows approximately 2,000,000 clones, 85% to 95% of them singletons. Material: naive CD4+ T cells from PBMCs. The subset: CD45RA+ positively selected. These receptor sequences come from a man in his late teens or twenties in good health. Some clones in this sample may be carry-over from other donors' samples.

CDR3 nucleotides: TGTGCCAGCAGCCAAGATAGGGATCGGCACAATGAGCAGTTCTTC. It codes for CASSQDRDRHNEQFF. This chain uses TRBV14 with TRBJ2-1, with D unclear. The V gene lost 0 bases and the J gene lost 5 bases, with 11 bases spanning the gap. Germline CDR1 reads SGHDN; CDR2 reads FVKESK. This CDR3 is built from 15 residues.

V is TRBV14 and J is TRBJ2-1; 12 bases fit TRBD2. The V and J ends lost 6 bases and 10 bases, in that order; junction bases with no gene match: 19. CDR3 length equals 18 residues. Germline V gene lookup returns CDR1 SGHDN and CDR2 FVKESK. This CDR3 reads CASRRSPRLAGGPAEQFF. In nucleotides, the CDR3 is TGTGCCAGCAGACGTTCCCCCCGTCTAGCGGGAGGGCCGGCGGAGCAGTTCTTC.

The chain carries TRBV28 and TRBJ2-5, with D perhaps given as TRBD1 or TRBD2 (5 bases each). Gene TRBJ2-7 matches the end of the DNA better, so the J call may be wrong. The germline gives CDR1 MDHEN, CDR2 SYDVKM. This CDR3 is built from 14 residues. CDR3 sequence: CASSLAGAHHEQYF. DNA for the CDR3: TGTGCCAGCAGTTTAGCCGGGGCGCACCACGAGCAGTACTTC.

The chain is built from TRBV6-1 and TRBJ2-7; 9 bases fit TRBD1. The V gene's germline CDR1 is MNHNS and CDR2 SASEGT. The CDR3 loop spans 14 amino acids. V lost 1 base and J lost 5; bases outside the gene matches: 3. CDR3 DNA sequence: TGTGCCAGCAGTGAAGGGGACAGGGTTGACGAGCAGTACTTC. Its translation: CASSEGDRVDEQYF.

The rearrangement uses TRBV19 and TRBJ1-5; D is uncertain. V was cut by 8 bases and J by 4 bases, with 33 bases left in between. This CDR3 comprises 20 residues. Germline CDR1 reads LNHDA; CDR2 reads SQIVND (reference sequence). As DNA, the CDR3 is TGTGCCAGTTACCAGCCCTCCTTACGCGCAGCGACGATGAATAATCAGCCCCAGCATTTT. This encodes CASYQPSLRAATMNNQPQHF.

The CDR3 nucleotides are TGTGCCAGCAGCTTGGTAGTGGCGGCCAGCTCCTACGAGCAGTACTTC. Protein product: CASSLVVAASSYEQYF. The chain recombines TRBV5-5 with TRBJ2-7; unclear D gene. The CDR3 sequence is 16 residues long. Per germline, CDR1 SGHKS and CDR2 YYEKEE (reference sequence). V was pared by 0 bases and J by 0 bases, with 13 bases between. Based on the CDR3 plus reference TRBV5-5 and TRBJ2-7, the full variable domain is DAGVTQSPTHLIKTRGQQVTLRCSPISGHKSVSWYQQVLGQGPQFIFQYYEKEERGRGNFPDRFSARQFPNYSSELNVNALLLGDSALYLCASSLVVAASSYEQYFGPGTRLTVT.

The chain couples TRBV6-1 to TRBJ1-5; weak D call: TRBD1 (5 bases). V lost 2 bases and J 4 bases, leaving 21 bases between the germline ends. Germline CDR1 and CDR2: MNHNS and SASEGT. This CDR3 has 18 amino acids. The DNA of the CDR3 is TGTGCCAGCAGTGAATGGGCAGTGGGACGGCGGTTTAATCAGCCCCAGCATTTT. Its translation: CASSEWAVGRRFNQPQHF.

V gene TRBV7-2 combines with J gene TRBJ1-1; possibly TRBD1 for D (6 bases). Trimming removed 5 bases from V and 1 base from J, with 11 bases in between. This CDR3 is 14 amino acids long. Germline CDR1 reads SGHTA; CDR2 reads FQGNSA. The chain's CDR3 is CASSGQPSNTEAFF. The DNA for the CDR3 is TGTGCCAGCAGCGGACAGCCTTCGAACACTGAAGCTTTCTTT.

The J gene is TRBJ1-2, the V gene TRBV19, with unresolved D. Trimming removed 6 bases at V and 9 bases at J, with 20 bases between. The germline CDR1 and CDR2 sequences are LNHDA and SQIVND (reference sequence). The CDR3 spans 14 residues. The DNA for the CDR3 is TGTGCCAGTAGCAACGGGGAATTGATGTATAGCTACACCTTC. Translation: CASSNGELMYSYTF.